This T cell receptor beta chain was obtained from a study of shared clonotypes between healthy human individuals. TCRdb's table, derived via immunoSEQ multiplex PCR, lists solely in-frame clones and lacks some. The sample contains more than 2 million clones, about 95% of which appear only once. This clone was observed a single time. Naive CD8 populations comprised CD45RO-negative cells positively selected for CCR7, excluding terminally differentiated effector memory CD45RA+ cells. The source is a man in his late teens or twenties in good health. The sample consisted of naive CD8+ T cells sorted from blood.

DNA of the CDR3: TGCGCCAGCAGCTTTGGGACAGGGGGAGGCGAGCAGTACTTC. This sequence encodes CASSFGTGGGEQYF. The chain has TRBV5-1 and TRBJ2-7; TRBD1 matches 11 bases. The junction had 4 bases not matched to a gene; V was cut back by 2 bases and J by 6 bases. The CDR3 sequence is 14 residues long. Germline assignment: CDR1 SGHRS and CDR2 YFSETQ.